A selection of T cell receptor beta chains follows, all from one sample in a study of CD8 T cells in Susac syndrome. TCRdb re-called the immunoSEQ multiplex PCR reads through MiXCR, storing one row per CDR3 protein. The profile shows 160,000 or so distinct CDR3 sequences, roughly 94% of them singletons. Source material: CD8+ T cells from PBMCs. Receptors originate from a human donor with multiple sclerosis. Each CDR3 is given with its conserved first and last residue. The D gene is left open where the match is weak. Expanded clones get a size class; other rows say once, few or many, or leave the size out.

>NA|TRBV7-9|TRBJ2-1|TRBD1
TGTGCCAGCACCGTCTCGGGGACAGGGGGGGTCAATGAGCAGTTCTTC
CASTVSGTGGVNEQFF
>NA|TRBV6-5|TRBJ2-7|NA
TGTGCCAGCAACGAAAAGGGGGAGGGGGGTCAGGCGCAGTACTTC
CASNEKGEGGQAQYF
>NA|TRBV28|TRBJ2-1|NA
TGTGCCAGCAGTCCGGTCGGGCCCCAACGGGTCTACAATGAGCAGTTCTTC
CASSPVGPQRVYNEQFF
>NA|TRBV29-1|TRBJ1-2|TRBD1
TGCAGCGCCCCGGACAGGGCTAGCTATGGCTACACCTTC
CSAPDRASYGYTF
>NA|TRBV5-6|TRBJ2-5|TRBD1
TGTGCCAGCAGCCCTGACAGGGCCCCACGGGAGACCCAGTACTTC
CASSPDRAPRETQYF
>NA|TRBV15|TRBJ1-1|NA
TGTGCCACCAGCAGAGATATTGGGAACACTGAAGCTTTCTTT
CATSRDIGNTEAFF
>few|TRBV12-3/TRBV12-4|TRBJ2-1|TRBD1
TGTGCCAGCAGTTTAGGCAGGGGGCTGTACAATGAGCAGTTCTTC
CASSLGRGLYNEQFF
>NA|TRBV3-1|TRBJ1-1|NA
TGTGCCAGCAGCAAAATTCAACAGGACGTTGAAGCTTTCTTT
CASSKIQQDVEAFF
>NA|TRBV12-3/TRBV12-4|TRBJ2-1|NA
TGTGCCAGCAGTTCCCGGAGCACAGGTGACCCCTACAATGAGCAGTTCTTC
CASSSRSTGDPYNEQFF
>once|TRBV5-6|TRBJ2-2|NA
TGTGCCAGCAGCTTGGATTTAGCGACGAACACCGGGGAGCTGTTTTTT
CASSLDLATNTGELFF
>NA|TRBV6-1|TRBJ2-1|NA
TGTGCCAGCAGCGTGGGGGGGCTAGCGGTGTTCTACAATGAGCAGTTCTTC
CASSVGGLAVFYNEQFF
>NA|TRBV5-1|TRBJ1-1|TRBD1
TGCGCCAGCAGCTTGGCTTCTCTAGGGAACAGGGGCACTGAAGCTTTCTTT
CASSLASLGNRGTEAFF
>once|TRBV3-1|TRBJ2-1|TRBD2
TGTGCCAGCAGCCAAGATCGGAGCGGGGGGGCCGATGAGCAGTTCTTC
CASSQDRSGGADEQFF
>NA|TRBV4-1|TRBJ2-2|NA
TGCGCCAGCGGCCGGGAGTCCACCGGGGAGCTGTTTTTT
CASGRESTGELFF
>NA|TRBV19|TRBJ2-7|NA
TGTGCCAGTAGTAACCGGGACGGACTCTACGAGCAGTACTTC
CASSNRDGLYEQYF
>NA|TRBV21-1|TRBJ1-1|NA
TGTGCCAGCAGCAAAGGGCGGGTAACAGGGACCAACACTGAAGCTTTCTTT
CASSKGRVTGTNTEAFF
>NA|TRBV27|TRBJ1-6|NA
TGTGCCAGCAGTTTCGTGGGGGGCAATTCACCCCTCCACTTT
CASSFVGGNSPLHF
>NA|TRBV20-1|TRBJ2-3|NA
TGCAGTGCTAGAGAAGAGTTCACAGATACGCAGTATTTT
CSAREEFTDTQYF
>NA|TRBV29-1|TRBJ1-5|TRBD1
TGCAGCGTTCTCCCATACCGGGACAGTGGGAATCAGCCCCAGCATTTT
CSVLPYRDSGNQPQHF
>once|TRBV19|TRBJ1-2|TRBD1
TGTGCCAGTAGTACCCAGACAGGGGCCGGTGGCTACACCTTC
CASSTQTGAGGYTF
>NA|TRBV15|TRBJ2-2|NA
TGTGCCACCAGCCCCCCTTCGGGGCAGAACACCGGGGAGCTGTTTTTT
CATSPPSGQNTGELFF
>NA|TRBV7-9|TRBJ1-2|TRBD1
TGTGCCAGCAGCCTCGGGACAGGGATAGGCTACACCTTC
CASSLGTGIGYTF
>NA|TRBV7-2|TRBJ2-1|TRBD2
TGTGCCAGCAGCTTAATCGGGGGGGCCTCGGATGAGCAGTTCTTC
CASSLIGGASDEQFF
>NA|TRBV7-9|TRBJ2-1|NA
TGTGCCAGCAGCTTAGCTATTAGCCATTCGTACAATGAGCAGTTCTTC
CASSLAISHSYNEQFF
>NA|TRBV12-3/TRBV12-4|TRBJ1-4|TRBD1
TGTGCCAGCAGTTCGGGACAGGGAGAGGTTGAAAAACTGTTTTTT
CASSSGQGEVEKLFF
>NA|TRBV7-9|TRBJ2-7|NA
TGTGCCAGCAGTCCCGGGGCCCTTATTTACGAGCAGTACTTC
CASSPGALIYEQYF
>once|TRBV30|TRBJ1-1|TRBD1
TGTGCCTGGAGTGGAATTGTGGGCCCGGGACAGCTTGAAGCTTTCTTT
CAWSGIVGPGQLEAFF
>NA|TRBV7-9|TRBJ2-7|NA
TGTGCCAGCAGGAGGGAGGAGCAGTACTTC
CASRREEQYF
>NA|TRBV2|TRBJ2-1|NA
TGTGCCAGCACCGCCGGGACAAACCCGTTCTTC
CASTAGTNPFF
>NA|TRBV13|TRBJ1-1|NA
TGTGCCAGCAGCATGGGCAGGGGTGAAGCTTTCTTT
CASSMGRGEAFF
>NA|TRBV20-1|TRBJ1-2|NA
TGCAGTGCTAGAGGACGGAGCTATGGCTACACCTTC
CSARGRSYGYTF
>once|TRBV7-9|TRBJ2-1|NA
TGTGCCAGCAGCTCAGGGGATGTCTACAATGAGCAGTTCTTC
CASSSGDVYNEQFF
>NA|TRBV27|TRBJ2-3|NA
TGTGCCTGCGGGGGCACAGATACGCAGTATTTT
CACGGTDTQYF
>NA|TRBV20-1|TRBJ2-5|NA
TGCAGTGCTAGAGATCGGGGCTGGGAGACCCAGTACTTC
CSARDRGWETQYF
>NA|TRBV29-1|TRBJ2-1|TRBD2
TGCAGCGCCCCAGCGGGGGGGCCGGGGAATGAGCAGTTCTTC
CSAPAGGPGNEQFF
>NA|TRBV24-1|TRBJ2-2|NA
TGTGCCACCAGTGATACAGGTTCCACCGGGGAGCTGTTTTTT
CATSDTGSTGELFF
>NA|TRBV4-1|TRBJ1-2|TRBD1
TGCGCCAGCAGCCAAGCTACAGGGGGCACCTATGGCTACACCTTC
CASSQATGGTYGYTF